This is a list of T cell receptor beta chains from one sample in a study of regulatory T cells in long-lasting Graves disease. MiXCR was run by TCRdb on the multiplex PCR reads, yielding one entry per CDR3 protein. Of approximately 440,000 distinct CDR3 sequences listed, 20% to 30% are singletons. The specimen comprised peripheral blood mononuclear cells (PBMCs), sampled when the disease was refractory, from a patient treated with antithyroid drugs. These TCRs come from a female donor with Graves disease. The CDR3 runs from the conserved cysteine through the conserved F or W. A D gene is named only where the DNA matches it firmly. Clone size is stated in some rows and not others, as once, few, many or a class when expanded.

TRBJ2-7 | TRBV6-1 | . | 14 | many | TGTGCCAGCACCGCAGGGGACTCCTACTACGAGCAGTACTTC | CASTAGDSYYEQYF
TRBJ1-4 | TRBV29-1 | . | 14 | few | TGCAGCGTTGGACTATCCGGAACTAATGAAAAACTGTTTTTT | CSVGLSGTNEKLFF
TRBJ1-1 | TRBV18 | . | 13 | many | TGTGCCAGCTCACGAGAGCCAGGTACTGAAGCTTTCTTT | CASSREPGTEAFF
TRBJ2-7 | TRBV30 | . | 12 | . | TGTGCCTGGAGTCGAGTTTCCTACGAGCAGTACTTC | CAWSRVSYEQYF
TRBJ2-7 | TRBV6-6 | . | 15 | . | TGTGCCAGCAGTTACTCGAGGAGGGGTCCCTACGAGCAGTACTTC | CASSYSRRGPYEQYF
TRBJ2-5 | TRBV15 | TRBD2 | 15 | many | TGTGCCGCCATAAAGACTAGCAGAAGGCAAGAGACCCAGTACTTC | CAAIKTSRRQETQYF
TRBJ2-1 | TRBV29-1 | TRBD1 | 18 | . | TGCAGCGTTGGTCCCGGGACAGGGGAGGCCTCATCCTACAATGAGCAGTTCTTC | CSVGPGTGEASSYNEQFF
TRBJ1-4 | TRBV18 | TRBD1 | 16 | few | TGTGCCAGCTCACCACCGATGGGACAGTTTAATGAAAAACTGTTTTTT | CASSPPMGQFNEKLFF
TRBJ1-1 | TRBV4-1 | . | 16 | few | TGCGCCAGCAGCCAAGAGAATACAGGCCCAGCATTTGAAGCTTTCTTT | CASSQENTGPAFEAFF
TRBJ1-5 | TRBV20-1 | . | 15 | many | TGCAGTGCTAGAGATGGGTCCTACGAATCCCAGCCCCAGCATTTT | CSARDGSYESQPQHF
TRBJ2-1 | TRBV28 | . | 13 | . | TGTGCCAGCAGTTTTGAGTTGGTGAATGAGCAGTTCTTC | CASSFELVNEQFF
TRBJ2-7 | TRBV20-1 | TRBD2 | 15 | few | TGCAGTGCTAGAGAGCGGACTAGCGGGATTCACGAGCAGTACTTC | CSARERTSGIHEQYF
TRBJ1-4 | TRBV2 | TRBD1 | 13 | . | TGTGCCAGCAACAGGGGTGTCGGGGAAAAACTGTTTTTT | CASNRGVGEKLFF
TRBJ1-5 | TRBV5-6 | TRBD1 | 14 | . | TGTGCCAGCAGCGGGGGACAGGGAGAACAGCCCCAGCATTTT | CASSGGQGEQPQHF
TRBJ1-2 | TRBV12-3/TRBV12-4 | . | 13 | many | TGTGCCAGCAGTAATATATGGGGCTATGGCTACACCTTC | CASSNIWGYGYTF
TRBJ2-6 | TRBV7-2 | . | 16 | many | TGTGCCAGCAGCTTATGGGGGGCGTCTGGGGCCAACGTCCTGACTTTC | CASSLWGASGANVLTF
TRBJ2-7 | TRBV28 | TRBD1 | 12 | many | TGTGCCGCAACGGACAGGGGGAACGAGCAGTACTTC | CAATDRGNEQYF
TRBJ2-7 | TRBV29-1 | . | 12 | many | TGCAGCGTTCTTAGGCAGCCCTACGAGCAGTACTTC | CSVLRQPYEQYF
TRBJ1-6 | TRBV3-1 | TRBD1 | 15 | few | TGTGCCAGCAGCCTTGACAGGGGGGGATATTCACCCCTCCACTTT | CASSLDRGGYSPLHF
TRBJ2-5 | TRBV6-1 | TRBD2 | 17 | many | TGTGCCAGCAGTCCCCCTCGAGGACTAGCGGACCAAGAGACCCAGTACTTC | CASSPPRGLADQETQYF
TRBJ2-3 | TRBV7-2 | TRBD2 | 15 | once | TGTGCCAGCAGCTTAGCGCTGGGCGGGAGGGATACGCAGTATTTT | CASSLALGGRDTQYF
TRBJ1-1 | TRBV10-3 | TRBD1 | 14 | many | TGTGCCATCAGGGACAGGGGGCTTGACACTGAAGCTTTCTTT | CAIRDRGLDTEAFF
TRBJ2-1 | TRBV7-2 | TRBD2 | 15 | . | TGTGCCAGCAGCTTACGACTAGCGGAGGTCAATGAGCAGTTCTTC | CASSLRLAEVNEQFF
TRBJ2-2 | TRBV24-1 | TRBD2 | 15 | few | TGTGCCACCAGTACTAGCGGGAGGGTCACCGGGGAGCTGTTTTTT | CATSTSGRVTGELFF
TRBJ2-5 | TRBV10-3 | . | 14 | few | TGTGCCATCAGCGCCAGTGGGGGTCAGGAGACCCAGTACTTC | CAISASGGQETQYF
TRBJ2-7 | TRBV6-1 | TRBD2 | 20 | . | TGTGCCAGCAGTGAATATCGGCCGGGACTAGCGGGGGGAAGCTCCTACGAGCAGTACTTC | CASSEYRPGLAGGSSYEQYF
TRBJ2-2 | TRBV24-1 | TRBD2 | 18 | few | TGTGCCACCAGTGATAGACTAGCGGGAGGACCTAAGAGGAGGGAGCTGTTTTTT | CATSDRLAGGPKRRELFF
TRBJ2-7 | TRBV6-1 | . | 11 | many | TGTGCCAGCAGTGCGGGATTCAAGCAGTACTTC | CASSAGFKQYF
TRBJ1-1 | TRBV28 | TRBD1 | 15 | many | TGTGCCAGCAGTTTATTGACAGGGCCTAACACTGAAGCTTTCTTT | CASSLLTGPNTEAFF
TRBJ1-1 | TRBV7-8 | . | 12 | . | TGTGCCAGCGGGCGGACGAACACTGAAGCTTTCTTT | CASGRTNTEAFF
TRBJ2-3 | TRBV2 | . | 14 | few | TGTGCCAGCAGTTTTGGGCTGAGCACAGATACGCAGTATTTT | CASSFGLSTDTQYF
TRBJ1-4 | TRBV4-1 | . | 16 | few | TGCGCCAGCAGCCAAGGTGCGGGGGCGAGGCATGAAAAACTGTTTTTT | CASSQGAGARHEKLFF
TRBJ2-7 | TRBV10-3 | . | 11 | many | TGTGCCATCAGTGAGGACTACGAGCAGTACTTC | CAISEDYEQYF
TRBJ1-5 | TRBV4-3 | . | 15 | once | TGCGCCAGCAGCCTGGGGGATGGGGTCGATCAGCCCCAGCATTTT | CASSLGDGVDQPQHF
TRBJ2-7 | TRBV12-3/TRBV12-4 | . | 13 | . | TGTGCCAGCAGTGCCGGGGCCATCTACGAGCAGTACTTC | CASSAGAIYEQYF
TRBJ1-2 | TRBV5-1 | . | 12 | few | TGCGCCAGCAGCTCGACAGTTGAGGGCTACACCTTC | CASSSTVEGYTF
TRBJ1-1 | TRBV6-1 | . | 13 | . | TGTGCCAGCAGCCCGCGTTCGGGGGATGAAGCTTTCTTT | CASSPRSGDEAFF
TRBJ1-2 | TRBV29-1 | TRBD1 | 12 | many | TGCAGCGTCGTTGACAGGGGATATGGCTACACCTTC | CSVVDRGYGYTF
TRBJ2-7 | TRBV10-3 | . | 14 | . | TGTGCCATCAGTGAGATGAGGCAAGACTACGAGCAGTACTTC | CAISEMRQDYEQYF
TRBJ2-7 | TRBV6-5 | . | 13 | many | TGTGCCAGCAGCTATGATCGGGCCTACGAGCAGTACTTC | CASSYDRAYEQYF
TRBJ1-1 | TRBV7-3 | . | 13 | few | TGTGCCAGCAGCTCGCAGCAAGGCGGTGAAGCTTTCTTT | CASSSQQGGEAFF
TRBJ1-2 | TRBV14 | . | 13 | . | TGTACCAGCAGCCAGGATACAGGTCATGGCTACACCTTC | CTSSQDTGHGYTF
TRBJ2-2 | TRBV6-1 | . | 15 | few | TGTGCCAGTGGCTCGAGGGGGACGAACACCGGGGAGCTGTTTTTT | CASGSRGTNTGELFF
TRBJ2-7 | TRBV3-1 | TRBD2 | 15 | . | TGTGCCAGCACCCAGGGGCTAGCGGGCTTCTACGAGCAGTACTTC | CASTQGLAGFYEQYF
TRBJ2-3 | TRBV20-1 | . | 14 | few | TGCAGTGCTAGTTCCAGCGGAAGCACAGATACGCAGTATTTT | CSASSSGSTDTQYF
TRBJ2-5 | TRBV20-1 | TRBD2 | 12 | few | TGCAGTGGGCTTACGGGGGGGGAGACCCAGTACTTC | CSGLTGGETQYF
TRBJ1-1 | TRBV5-1 | TRBD1 | 15 | . | TGCGCCAGCAGCCCCGGGACAGGGGGCGTGGGGGAAGCTTTCTTT | CASSPGTGGVGEAFF
TRBJ1-1 | TRBV28 | TRBD1 | 17 | many | TGTGCCAGCAGTTTGCGCCCGACAGGGGGAATTCTCACTGAAGCTTTCTTT | CASSLRPTGGILTEAFF
TRBJ2-5 | TRBV7-2 | TRBD1 | 14 | many | TGTGCCAGCAGCTTCGGACAGGGGCAAGAGACCCAGTACTTC | CASSFGQGQETQYF
TRBJ2-7 | TRBV5-5 | . | 15 | . | TGTGCCAGCAGCCCCAGGGGAGACTTAACCTACGAGCAGTACTTC | CASSPRGDLTYEQYF
TRBJ1-5 | TRBV19 | TRBD1 | 16 | few | TGTGCCAGTAGTAAATCCGGGACAGGGGTGAATCAGCCCCAGCATTTT | CASSKSGTGVNQPQHF
TRBJ1-2 | TRBV6-4 | . | 15 | many | TGTGCCAGCAGTCGCCCCGCGGGGGCCGACTATGGCTACACCTTC | CASSRPAGADYGYTF
TRBJ2-7 | TRBV2 | TRBD2 | 18 | many | TGTGCCAGCCTAGGGACTAGCGGGAGTTCAACTGTCTCCTACGAGCAGTACTTC | CASLGTSGSSTVSYEQYF
TRBJ2-1 | TRBV7-2 | TRBD2 | 17 | . | TGTGCCAGCAGCCCTGACCGACTAGCGGGAGGGCCCAATGAGCAGTTCTTC | CASSPDRLAGGPNEQFF
TRBJ1-1 | TRBV7-8 | TRBD1 | 14 | . | TGTGCCAGCAGCTTATATCTACAGGGGTCTGAAGCTTTCTTT | CASSLYLQGSEAFF
TRBJ1-1 | TRBV5-1 | . | 14 | . | TGCGCCAGCAGCTCCGGGTCGATGAACACTGAAGCTTTCTTT | CASSSGSMNTEAFF
TRBJ2-3 | TRBV6-2/TRBV6-3 | . | 16 | . | TGTGCCAGCAGTCCCCTACCCGGATCCGTCACAGATACGCAGTATTTT | CASSPLPGSVTDTQYF